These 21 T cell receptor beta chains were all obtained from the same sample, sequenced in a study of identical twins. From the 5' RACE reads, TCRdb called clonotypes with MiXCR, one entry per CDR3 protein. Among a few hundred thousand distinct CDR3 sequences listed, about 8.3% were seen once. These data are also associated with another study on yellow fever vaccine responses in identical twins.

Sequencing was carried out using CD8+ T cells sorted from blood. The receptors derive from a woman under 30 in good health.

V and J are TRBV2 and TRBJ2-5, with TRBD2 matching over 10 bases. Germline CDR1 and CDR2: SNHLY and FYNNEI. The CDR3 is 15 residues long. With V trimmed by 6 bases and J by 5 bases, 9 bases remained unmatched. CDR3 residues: CASRSLAGSWETQYF. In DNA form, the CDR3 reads TGTGCCAGCAGGTCACTAGCGGGGAGTTGGGAGACCCAGTACTTC.

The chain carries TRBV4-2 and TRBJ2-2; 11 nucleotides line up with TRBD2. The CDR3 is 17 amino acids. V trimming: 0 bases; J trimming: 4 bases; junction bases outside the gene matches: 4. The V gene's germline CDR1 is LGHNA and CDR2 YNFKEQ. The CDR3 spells CASSQDIAGGPTGELFF. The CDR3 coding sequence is TGTGCCAGCAGCCAAGATATAGCGGGGGGGCCCACCGGGGAGCTGTTTTTT.

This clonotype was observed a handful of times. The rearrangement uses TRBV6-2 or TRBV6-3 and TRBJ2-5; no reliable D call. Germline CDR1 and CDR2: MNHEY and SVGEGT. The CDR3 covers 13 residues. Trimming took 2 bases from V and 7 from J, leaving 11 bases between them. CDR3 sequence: CASSYGGDATQYF. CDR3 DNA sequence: TGTGCCAGCAGTTACGGTGGGGATGCGACCCAGTACTTC.

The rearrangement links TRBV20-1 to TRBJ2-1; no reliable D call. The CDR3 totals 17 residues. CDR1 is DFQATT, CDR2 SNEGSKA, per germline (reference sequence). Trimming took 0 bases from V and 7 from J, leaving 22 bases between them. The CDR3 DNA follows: TGCAGTGCTAGAGATTTGGTGCAGGCTACGATTGGAAATGAGCAGTTCTTC. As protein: CSARDLVQATIGNEQFF.

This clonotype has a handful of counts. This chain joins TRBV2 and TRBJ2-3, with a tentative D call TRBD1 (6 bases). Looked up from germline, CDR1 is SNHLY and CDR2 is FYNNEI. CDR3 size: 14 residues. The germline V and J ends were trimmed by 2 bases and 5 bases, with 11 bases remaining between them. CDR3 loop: CASSETGWGDTQYF. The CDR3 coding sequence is TGTGCCAGCAGTGAAACAGGGTGGGGAGATACGCAGTATTTT.

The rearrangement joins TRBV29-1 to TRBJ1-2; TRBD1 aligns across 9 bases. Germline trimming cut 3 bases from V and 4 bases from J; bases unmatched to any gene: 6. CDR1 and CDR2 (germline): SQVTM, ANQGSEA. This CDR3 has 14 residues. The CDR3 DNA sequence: TGCAGCGTTGAGGTGTGGACAGGGGTCTATGGCTACACCTTC. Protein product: CSVEVWTGVYGYTF.

CDR3 protein: CSARELAGRYEQYF. Here the CDR3 DNA reads TGCAGTGCTAGGGAACTAGCGGGGCGCTACGAGCAGTACTTC. The V gene is TRBV20-1, the J gene TRBJ2-7; TRBD2 matches 10 bases. Germline V gene sequence: CDR1 DFQATT, CDR2 SNEGSKA (reference sequence). CDR3 size: 14 residues. V was pared by 3 bases and J by 3 bases, with 5 bases of the junction left unmatched.

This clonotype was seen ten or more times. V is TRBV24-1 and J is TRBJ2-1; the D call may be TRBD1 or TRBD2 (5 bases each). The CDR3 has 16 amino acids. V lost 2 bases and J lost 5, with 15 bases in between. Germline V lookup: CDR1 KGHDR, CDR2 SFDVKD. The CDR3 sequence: CATSDWGIEGHNEQFF. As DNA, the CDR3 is TGTGCCACCAGTGATTGGGGGATCGAGGGCCACAATGAGCAGTTCTTC.

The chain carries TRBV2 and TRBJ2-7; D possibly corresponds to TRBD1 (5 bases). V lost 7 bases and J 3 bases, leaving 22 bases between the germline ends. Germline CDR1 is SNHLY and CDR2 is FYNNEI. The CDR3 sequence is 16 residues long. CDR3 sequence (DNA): TGTGCCAGCACCGTGGGCCAGGGCCAGAAGGGCTACGAGCAGTACTTC. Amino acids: CASTVGQGQKGYEQYF.

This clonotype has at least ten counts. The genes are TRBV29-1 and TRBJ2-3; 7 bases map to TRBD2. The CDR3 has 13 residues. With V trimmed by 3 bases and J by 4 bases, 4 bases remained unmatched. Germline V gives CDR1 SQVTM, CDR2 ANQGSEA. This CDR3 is CSVEAGASDTQYF. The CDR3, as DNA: TGCAGCGTTGAGGCGGGAGCGTCAGATACGCAGTATTTT.

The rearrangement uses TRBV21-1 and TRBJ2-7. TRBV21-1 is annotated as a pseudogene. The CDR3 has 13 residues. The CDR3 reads CASSIGEQYEQYF. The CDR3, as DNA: TGTGCCAGCAGCATCGGAGAACAGTACGAGCAGTACTTC.

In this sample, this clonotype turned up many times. CDR3: CASSLSETYNEQFF. The CDR3 DNA reads TGTGCCAGCAGTCTTAGCGAAACCTACAATGAGCAGTTCTTC. The V call is TRBV28, the J call TRBJ2-1; tentatively, D is TRBD2 (5 bases). The length of the CDR3 is 14 residues. CDR1 and CDR2 (germline): MDHEN, SYDVKM. V was shortened by 5 bases and J by 2 bases, with 10 bases between the two germline ends.

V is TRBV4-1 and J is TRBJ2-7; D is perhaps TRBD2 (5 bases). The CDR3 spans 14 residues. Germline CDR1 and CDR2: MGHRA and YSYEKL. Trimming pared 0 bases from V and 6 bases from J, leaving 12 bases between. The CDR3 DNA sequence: TGCGCCAGCAGCCAAGAGGGAGAGGGTGGCGAGCAGTACTTC. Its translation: CASSQEGEGGEQYF.

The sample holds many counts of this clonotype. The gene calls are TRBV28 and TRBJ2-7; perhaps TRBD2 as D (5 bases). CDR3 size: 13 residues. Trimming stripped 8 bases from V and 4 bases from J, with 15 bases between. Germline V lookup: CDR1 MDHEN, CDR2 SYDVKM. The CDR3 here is CASEEEVAYEQYF. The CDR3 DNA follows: TGTGCCAGCGAGGAGGAGGTTGCGTACGAGCAGTACTTC. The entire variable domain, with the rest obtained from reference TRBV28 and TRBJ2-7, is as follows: DVKVTQSSRYLVKRTGEKVFLECVQDMDHENMFWYRQDPGLGLRLIYFSYDVKMKEKGDIPEGYSVSREKKERFSLILESASTNQTSMYLCASEEEVAYEQYFGPGTRLTVT.

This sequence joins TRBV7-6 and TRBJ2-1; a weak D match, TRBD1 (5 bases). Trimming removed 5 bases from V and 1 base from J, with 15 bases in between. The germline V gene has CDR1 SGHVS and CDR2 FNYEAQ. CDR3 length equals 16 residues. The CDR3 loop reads CASSISGYSSYNEQFF. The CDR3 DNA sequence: TGTGCCAGCAGCATATCAGGGTATAGTTCCTACAATGAGCAGTTCTTC.

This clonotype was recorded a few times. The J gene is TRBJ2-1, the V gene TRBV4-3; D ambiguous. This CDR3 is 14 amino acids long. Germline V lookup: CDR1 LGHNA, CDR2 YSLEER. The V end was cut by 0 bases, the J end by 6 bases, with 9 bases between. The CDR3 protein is CASSQDSLVNEQFF. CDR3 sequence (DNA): TGCGCCAGCAGCCAAGATTCTTTGGTCAATGAGCAGTTCTTC.

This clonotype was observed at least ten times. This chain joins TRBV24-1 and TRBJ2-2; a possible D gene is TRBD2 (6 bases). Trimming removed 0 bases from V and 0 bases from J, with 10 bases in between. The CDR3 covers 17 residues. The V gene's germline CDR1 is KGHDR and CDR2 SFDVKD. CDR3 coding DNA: TGTGCCACCAGTGATTTGCCGGGACTCTCGAACACCGGGGAGCTGTTTTTT. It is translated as CATSDLPGLSNTGELFF.

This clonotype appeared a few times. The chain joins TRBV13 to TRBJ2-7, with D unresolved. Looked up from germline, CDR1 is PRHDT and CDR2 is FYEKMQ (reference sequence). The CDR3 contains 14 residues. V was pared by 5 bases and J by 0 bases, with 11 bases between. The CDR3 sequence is CASSPRLSSYEQYF. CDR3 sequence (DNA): TGTGCCAGCAGCCCTCGATTAAGCTCCTACGAGCAGTACTTC.

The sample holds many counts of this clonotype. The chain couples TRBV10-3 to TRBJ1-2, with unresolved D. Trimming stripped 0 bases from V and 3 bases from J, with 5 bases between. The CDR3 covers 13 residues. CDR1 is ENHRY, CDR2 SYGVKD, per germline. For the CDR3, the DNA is TGTGCCATCAGTGAGTCGCTCGACTATGGCTACACCTTC. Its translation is CAISESLDYGYTF.

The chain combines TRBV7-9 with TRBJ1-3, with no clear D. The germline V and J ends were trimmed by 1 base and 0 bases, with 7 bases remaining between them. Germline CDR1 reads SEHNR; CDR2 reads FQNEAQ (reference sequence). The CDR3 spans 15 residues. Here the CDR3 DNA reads TGTGCCAGCAGCTTAGTGGGCAGCTCTGGAAACACCATATATTTT. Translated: CASSLVGSSGNTIYF. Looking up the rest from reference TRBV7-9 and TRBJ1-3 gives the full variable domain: DTGVSQNPRHKITKRGQNVTFRCDPISEHNRLYWYRQTLGQGPEFLTYFQNEAQLEKSRLLSDRFSAERPKGSFSTLEIQRTEQGDSAMYLCASSLVGSSGNTIYFGEGSWLTVV.

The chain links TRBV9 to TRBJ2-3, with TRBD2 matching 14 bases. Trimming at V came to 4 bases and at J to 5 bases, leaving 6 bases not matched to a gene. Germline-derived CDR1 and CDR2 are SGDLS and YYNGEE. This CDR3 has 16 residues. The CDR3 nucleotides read TGTGCCAGCAGCCCGACTAGCGGGGGGGCGGGAGATACGCAGTATTTT. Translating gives CASSPTSGGAGDTQYF.